This T cell receptor (beta chain) was captured in a study of T cell responses to AZD1222 COVID-19 vaccine. Turning to the study itself: It was second doses at about 4 or about 12 weeks that were pooled.

Produced via immunoSEQ multiplex PCR; TCRdb's table is partial and in-frame only. The data contain some 120,000 clones, 91% of them singletons. As concerns this clone: The target antigen is unknown.

This CDR3 is built from 15 residues. V lost 0 bases and J lost 3, with 9 bases in between. The V gene's germline CDR1 is LGHDT and CDR2 YNNKEL (reference sequence). Study-wide findings and caveats: Donors skewed white British and female; clonal diversity was possibly underestimated. Seropositivity was recorded at baseline in only 6 or 7 AZD1222 recipients. Once two AZD1222 doses were given, Spike-specific TCR breadth and depth went up.

The sequences come from peripheral blood, collected on day 0 of AZD1222 vaccination. The V call is TRBV3-1 (or the pseudogene TRBV3-2), the J call TRBJ1-3; D uncertain. The TCR was taken from an adult in good health. CDR3 nucleotides: TGTGCCAGCAGCCAAGATTTGGTTGATGGAAACACCATATATTTT. It codes for CASSQDLVDGNTIYF.